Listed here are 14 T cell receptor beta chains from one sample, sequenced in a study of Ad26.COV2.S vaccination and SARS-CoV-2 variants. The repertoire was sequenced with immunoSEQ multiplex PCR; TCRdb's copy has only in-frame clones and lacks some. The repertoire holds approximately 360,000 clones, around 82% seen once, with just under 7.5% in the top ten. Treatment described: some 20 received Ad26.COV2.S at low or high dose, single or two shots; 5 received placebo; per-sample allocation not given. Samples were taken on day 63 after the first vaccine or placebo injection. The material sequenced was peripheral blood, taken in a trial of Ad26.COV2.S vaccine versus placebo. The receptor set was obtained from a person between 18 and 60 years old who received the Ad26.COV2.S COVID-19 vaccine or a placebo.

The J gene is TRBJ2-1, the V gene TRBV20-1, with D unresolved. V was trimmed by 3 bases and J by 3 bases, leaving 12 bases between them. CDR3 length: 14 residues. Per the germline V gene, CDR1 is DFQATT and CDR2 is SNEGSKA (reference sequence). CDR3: CSASRDTNYNEQFF. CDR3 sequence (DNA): TGCAGTGCTAGTCGAGACACTAACTACAATGAGCAGTTCTTC.

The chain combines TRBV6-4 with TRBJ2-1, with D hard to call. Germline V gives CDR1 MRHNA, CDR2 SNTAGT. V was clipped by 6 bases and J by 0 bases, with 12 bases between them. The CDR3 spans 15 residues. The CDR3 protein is CASSYELGSYNEQFF. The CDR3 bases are TGTGCCAGCAGCTACGAGCTCGGCTCCTACAATGAGCAGTTCTTC.

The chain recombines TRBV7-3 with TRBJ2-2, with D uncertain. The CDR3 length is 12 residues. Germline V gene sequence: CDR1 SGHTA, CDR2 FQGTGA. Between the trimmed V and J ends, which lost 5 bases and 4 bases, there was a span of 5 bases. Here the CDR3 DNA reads TGTGCCAGCAGCCCACCCACCGGGGAGCTGTTTTTT. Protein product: CASSPPTGELFF. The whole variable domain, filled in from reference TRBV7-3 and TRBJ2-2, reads GAGVSQTPSNKVTEKGKYVELRCDPISGHTALYWYRQSLGQGPEFLIYFQGTGAADDSGLPNDRFFAVRPEGSVSTLKIQRTERGDSAVYLCASSPPTGELFFGEGSRLTVL.

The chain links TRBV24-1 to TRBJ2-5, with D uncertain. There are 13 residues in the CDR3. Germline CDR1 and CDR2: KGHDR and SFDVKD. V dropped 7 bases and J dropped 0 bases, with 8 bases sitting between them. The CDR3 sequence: CATRSSYQETQYF. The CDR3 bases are TGTGCCACCAGAAGCTCGTACCAAGAGACCCAGTACTTC.

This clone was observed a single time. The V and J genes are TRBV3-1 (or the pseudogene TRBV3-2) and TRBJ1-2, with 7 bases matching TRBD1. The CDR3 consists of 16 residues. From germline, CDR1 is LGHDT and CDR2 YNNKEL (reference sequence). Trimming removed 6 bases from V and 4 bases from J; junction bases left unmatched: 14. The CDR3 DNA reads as TGTGCCAGCAGACATATCACAGGGGCGGGAGCCTATGGCTACACCTTC. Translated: CASRHITGAGAYGYTF.

DNA of the CDR3: TGTGCCAGCAGCCTAGTTCGCGGGGACGAGCAGTACTTC. Amino acid sequence: CASSLVRGDEQYF. The chain employs TRBV5-4 and TRBJ2-7; D might be TRBD2 (6 bases). The CDR3 runs 13 residues. Trimming removed 4 bases at V and 5 bases at J, with 13 bases between. The V gene's germline CDR1 is SGHNT and CDR2 YYREEE (reference sequence).

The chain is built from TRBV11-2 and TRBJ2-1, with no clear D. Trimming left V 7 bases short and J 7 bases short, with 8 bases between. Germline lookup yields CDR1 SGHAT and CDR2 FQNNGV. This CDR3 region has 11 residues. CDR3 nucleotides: TGTGCCAGCACGCTGAGGAATGAGCAGTTCTTC. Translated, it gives CASTLRNEQFF.

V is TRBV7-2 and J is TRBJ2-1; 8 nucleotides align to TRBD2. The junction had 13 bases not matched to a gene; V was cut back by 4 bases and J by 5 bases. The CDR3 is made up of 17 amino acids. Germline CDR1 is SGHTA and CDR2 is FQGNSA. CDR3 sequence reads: CASSSRGGGGPNNEQFF. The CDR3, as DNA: TGTGCCAGCAGCTCCCGGGGGGGAGGGGGTCCCAACAATGAGCAGTTCTTC.

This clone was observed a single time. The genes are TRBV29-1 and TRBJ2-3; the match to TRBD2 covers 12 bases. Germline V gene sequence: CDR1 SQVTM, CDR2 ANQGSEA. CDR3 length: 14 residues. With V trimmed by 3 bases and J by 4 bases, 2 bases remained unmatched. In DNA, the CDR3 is TGCAGCGTTGACGGGACTAGCGGGCCAGATACGCAGTATTTT. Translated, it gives CSVDGTSGPDTQYF.

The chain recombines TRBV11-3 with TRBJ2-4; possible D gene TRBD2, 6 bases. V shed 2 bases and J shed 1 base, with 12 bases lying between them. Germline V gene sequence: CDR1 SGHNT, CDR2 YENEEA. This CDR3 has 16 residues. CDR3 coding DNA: TGTGCCAGCAGCTTAAGGGCGGGACTCGCCAAAAACATTCAGTACTTC. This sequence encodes CASSLRAGLAKNIQYF.

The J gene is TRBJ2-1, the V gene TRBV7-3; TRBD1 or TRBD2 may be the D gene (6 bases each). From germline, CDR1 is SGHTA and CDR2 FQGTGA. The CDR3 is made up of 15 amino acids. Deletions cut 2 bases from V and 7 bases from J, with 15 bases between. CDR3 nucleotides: TGTGCCAGCAGCTTACTGGGGACTCAGGGGAATGAGCAGTTCTTC. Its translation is CASSLLGTQGNEQFF.

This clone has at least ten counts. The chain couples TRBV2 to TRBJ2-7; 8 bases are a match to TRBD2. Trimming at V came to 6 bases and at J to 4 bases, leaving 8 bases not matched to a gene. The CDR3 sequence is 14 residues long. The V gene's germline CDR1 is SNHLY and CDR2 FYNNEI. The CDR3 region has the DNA TGTGCCAGCAGCGGCGGGAGGCTCGGGTACGAGCAGTACTTC. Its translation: CASSGGRLGYEQYF.

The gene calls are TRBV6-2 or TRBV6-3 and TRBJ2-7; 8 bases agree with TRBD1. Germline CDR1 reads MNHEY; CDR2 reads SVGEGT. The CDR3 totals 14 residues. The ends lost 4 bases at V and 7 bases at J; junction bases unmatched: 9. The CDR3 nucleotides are TGTGCCAGCAGTTTCAGACAGGGGATGTCGGAGCAGTACTTC. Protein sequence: CASSFRQGMSEQYF.

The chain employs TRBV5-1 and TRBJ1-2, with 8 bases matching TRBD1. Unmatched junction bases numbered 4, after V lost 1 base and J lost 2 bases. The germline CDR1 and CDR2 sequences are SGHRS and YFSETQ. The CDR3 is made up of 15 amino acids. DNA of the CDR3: TGCGCCAGCAGCTTGCGACCAGGGGGCAACTATGGCTACACCTTC. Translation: CASSLRPGGNYGYTF.